This section outlines one TCR beta chain sequence together with its context. The record originates from a study of blood T cell repertoires in COVID-19. Assay: immunoSEQ multiplex PCR; the TCRdb copy retains only in-frame clones and omits some. The table lists 50,000 to 65,000 clones, around four fifths of them singletons. The trim removed 3 bases at V and 0 bases at J, leaving 5 bases unmatched. Germline CDR1 is SGHNT and CDR2 is YYREEE (reference sequence). The CDR3 length is 17 residues. V and J are TRBV5-4 and TRBJ2-7, with 14 bases matching TRBD2. This TCR came from a man between 65 and 85 years old with acute or convalescent COVID-19. The sequenced sample was peripheral blood. CDR3 DNA sequence: TGTGCCAGCAGCTCGGGACTAGCGGGGGTTAGCTCCTACGAGCAGTACTTC. Encoded protein: CASSSGLAGVSSYEQYF.